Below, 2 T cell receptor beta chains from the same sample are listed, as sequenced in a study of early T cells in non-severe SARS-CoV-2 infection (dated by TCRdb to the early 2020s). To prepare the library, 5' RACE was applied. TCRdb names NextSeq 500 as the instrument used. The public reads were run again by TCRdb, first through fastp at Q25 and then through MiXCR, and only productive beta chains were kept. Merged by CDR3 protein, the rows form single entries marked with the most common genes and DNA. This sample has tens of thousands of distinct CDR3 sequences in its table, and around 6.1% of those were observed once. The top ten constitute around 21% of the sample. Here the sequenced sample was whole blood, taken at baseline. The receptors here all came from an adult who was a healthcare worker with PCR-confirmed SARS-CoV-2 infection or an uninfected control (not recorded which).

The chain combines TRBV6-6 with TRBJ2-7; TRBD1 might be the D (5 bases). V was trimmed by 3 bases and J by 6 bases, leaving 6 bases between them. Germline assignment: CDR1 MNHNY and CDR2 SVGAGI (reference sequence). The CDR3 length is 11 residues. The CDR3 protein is CASSYRGEQYF. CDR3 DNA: TGTGCCAGCAGTTATAGGGGCGAGCAGTACTTC.

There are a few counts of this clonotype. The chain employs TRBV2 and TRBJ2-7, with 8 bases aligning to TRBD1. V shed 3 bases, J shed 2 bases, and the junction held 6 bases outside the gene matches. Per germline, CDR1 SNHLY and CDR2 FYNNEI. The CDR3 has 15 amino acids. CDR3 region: CASSDRRGLPYEQYF. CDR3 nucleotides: TGTGCCAGCAGTGATCGCAGGGGGCTTCCCTACGAGCAGTACTTC.